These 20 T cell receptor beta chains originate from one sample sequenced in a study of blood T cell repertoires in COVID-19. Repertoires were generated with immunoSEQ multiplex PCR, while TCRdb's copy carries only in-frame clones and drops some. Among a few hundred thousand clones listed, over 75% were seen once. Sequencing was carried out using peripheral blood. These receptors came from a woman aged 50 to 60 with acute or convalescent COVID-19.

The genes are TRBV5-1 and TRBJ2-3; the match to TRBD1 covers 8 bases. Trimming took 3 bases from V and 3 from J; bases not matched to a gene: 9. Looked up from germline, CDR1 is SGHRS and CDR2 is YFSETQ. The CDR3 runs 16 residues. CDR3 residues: CASSSTGRGPTDTQYF. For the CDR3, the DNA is TGCGCCAGCAGCTCCACTGGCAGGGGGCCGACAGATACGCAGTATTTT. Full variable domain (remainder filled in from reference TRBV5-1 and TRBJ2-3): KAGVTQTPRYLIKTRGQQVTLSCSPISGHRSVSWYQQTPGQGLQFLFEYFSETQRNKGNFPGRFSGRQFSNSRSEMNVSTLELGDSALYLCASSSTGRGPTDTQYFGPGTRLTVL.

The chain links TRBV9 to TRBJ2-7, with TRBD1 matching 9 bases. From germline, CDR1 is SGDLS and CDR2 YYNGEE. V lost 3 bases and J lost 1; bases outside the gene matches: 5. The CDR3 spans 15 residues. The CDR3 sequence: CASSDGTGRSYEQYF. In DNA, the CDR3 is TGTGCCAGCAGCGACGGGACAGGGAGGTCCTACGAGCAGTACTTC.

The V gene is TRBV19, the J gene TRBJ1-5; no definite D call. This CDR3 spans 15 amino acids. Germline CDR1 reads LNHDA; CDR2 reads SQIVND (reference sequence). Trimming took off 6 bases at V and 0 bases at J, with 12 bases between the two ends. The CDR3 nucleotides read TGTGCCAGTAGCGTGGATGGAGATAGCAATCAGCCCCAGCATTTT. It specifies CASSVDGDSNQPQHF. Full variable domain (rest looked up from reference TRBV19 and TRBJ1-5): DGGITQSPKYLFRKEGQNVTLSCEQNLNHDAMYWYRQDPGQGLRLIYYSQIVNDFQKGDIAEGYSVSREKKESFPLTVTSAQKNPTAFYLCASSVDGDSNQPQHFGDGTRLSIL.

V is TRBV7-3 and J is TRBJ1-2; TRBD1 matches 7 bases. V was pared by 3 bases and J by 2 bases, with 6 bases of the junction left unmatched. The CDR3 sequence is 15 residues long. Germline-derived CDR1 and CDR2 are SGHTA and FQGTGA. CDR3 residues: CASSLAPGGNYGYTF. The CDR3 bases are TGTGCCAGCAGCTTGGCGCCAGGGGGAAACTATGGCTACACCTTC.

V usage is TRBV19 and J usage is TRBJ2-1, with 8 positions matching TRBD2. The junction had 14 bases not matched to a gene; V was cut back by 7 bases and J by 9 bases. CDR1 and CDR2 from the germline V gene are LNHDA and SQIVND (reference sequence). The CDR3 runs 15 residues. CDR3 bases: TGTGCCAGTACCTCGGGGCGGGAGGCCTTTGGTGAGCAGTTCTTC. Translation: CASTSGREAFGEQFF.

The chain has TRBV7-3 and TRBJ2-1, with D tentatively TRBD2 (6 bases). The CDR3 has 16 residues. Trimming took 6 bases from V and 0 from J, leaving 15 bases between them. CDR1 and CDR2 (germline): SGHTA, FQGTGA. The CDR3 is CASSKSLATSYNEQFF. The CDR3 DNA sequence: TGTGCCAGCAGTAAAAGTCTAGCGACCTCCTACAATGAGCAGTTCTTC.

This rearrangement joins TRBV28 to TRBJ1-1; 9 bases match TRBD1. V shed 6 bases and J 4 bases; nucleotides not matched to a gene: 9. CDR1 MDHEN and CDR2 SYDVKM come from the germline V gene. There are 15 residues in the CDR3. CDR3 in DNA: TGTGCCAGCAGAACAGGGGGCAGTTTGGGCACTGAAGCTTTCTTT. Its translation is CASRTGGSLGTEAFF. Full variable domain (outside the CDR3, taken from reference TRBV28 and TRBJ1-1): DVKVTQSSRYLVKRTGEKVFLECVQDMDHENMFWYRQDPGLGLRLIYFSYDVKMKEKGDIPEGYSVSREKKERFSLILESASTNQTSMYLCASRTGGSLGTEAFFGQGTRLTVV.

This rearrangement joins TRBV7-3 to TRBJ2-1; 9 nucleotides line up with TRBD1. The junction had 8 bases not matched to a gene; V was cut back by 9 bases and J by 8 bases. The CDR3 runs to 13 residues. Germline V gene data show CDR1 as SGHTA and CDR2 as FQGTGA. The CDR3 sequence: CASTGGDHYEQFF. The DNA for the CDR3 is TGTGCCAGTACAGGGGGCGATCACTATGAGCAGTTCTTC.

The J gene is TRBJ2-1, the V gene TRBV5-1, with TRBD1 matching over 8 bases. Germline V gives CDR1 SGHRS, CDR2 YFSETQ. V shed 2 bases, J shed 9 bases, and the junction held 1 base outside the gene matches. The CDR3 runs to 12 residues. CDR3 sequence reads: CASSFRGLEQFF. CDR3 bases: TGCGCCAGCAGCTTCAGGGGGCTTGAGCAGTTCTTC.

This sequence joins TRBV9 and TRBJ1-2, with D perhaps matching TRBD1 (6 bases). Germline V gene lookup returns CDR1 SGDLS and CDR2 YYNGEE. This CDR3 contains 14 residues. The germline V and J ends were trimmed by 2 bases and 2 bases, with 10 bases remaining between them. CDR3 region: CASSVPGTNYGYTF. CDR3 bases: TGTGCCAGCAGCGTCCCCGGGACAAACTATGGCTACACCTTC.

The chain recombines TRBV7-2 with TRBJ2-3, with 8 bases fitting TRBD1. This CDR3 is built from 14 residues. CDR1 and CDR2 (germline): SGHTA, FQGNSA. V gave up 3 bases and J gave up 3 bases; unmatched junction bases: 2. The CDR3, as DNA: TGTGCCAGCAGCTTCCGGACAGGGACAGATACGCAGTATTTT. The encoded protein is CASSFRTGTDTQYF.

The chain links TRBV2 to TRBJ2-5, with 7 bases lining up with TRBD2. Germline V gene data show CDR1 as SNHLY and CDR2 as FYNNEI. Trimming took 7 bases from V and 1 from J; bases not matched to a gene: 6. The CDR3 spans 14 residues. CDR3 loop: CASTPSGAQETQYF. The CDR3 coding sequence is TGTGCCAGCACCCCTAGCGGAGCCCAAGAGACCCAGTACTTC. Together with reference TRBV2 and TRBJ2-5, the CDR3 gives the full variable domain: EPEVTQTPSHQVTQMGQEVILRCVPISNHLYFYWYRQILGQKVEFLVSFYNNEISEKSEIFDDQFSVERPDGSNFTLKIRSTKLEDSAMYFCASTPSGAQETQYFGPGTRLLVL.

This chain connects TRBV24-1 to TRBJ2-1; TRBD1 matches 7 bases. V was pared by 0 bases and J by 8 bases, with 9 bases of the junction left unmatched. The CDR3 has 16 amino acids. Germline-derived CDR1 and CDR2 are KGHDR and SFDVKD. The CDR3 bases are TGTGCCACCAGTGATTTGGCACAAACAGGGGTTTATGAGCAGTTCTTC. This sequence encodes CATSDLAQTGVYEQFF.

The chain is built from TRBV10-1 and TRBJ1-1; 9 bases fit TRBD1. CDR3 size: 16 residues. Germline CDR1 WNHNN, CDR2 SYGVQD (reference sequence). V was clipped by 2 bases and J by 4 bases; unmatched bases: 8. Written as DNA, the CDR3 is TGCGCCAGCAGTGAGGGGACAGGGAAAGGGACCACTGAAGCTTTCTTT. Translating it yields CASSEGTGKGTTEAFF.

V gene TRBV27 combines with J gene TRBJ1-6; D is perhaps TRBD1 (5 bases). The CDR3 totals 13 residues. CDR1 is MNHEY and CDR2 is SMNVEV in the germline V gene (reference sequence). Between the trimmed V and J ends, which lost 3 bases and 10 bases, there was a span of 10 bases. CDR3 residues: CASSLGQGSPLHF. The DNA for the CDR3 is TGTGCCAGCAGTTTGGGGCAGGGATCACCCCTCCACTTT.

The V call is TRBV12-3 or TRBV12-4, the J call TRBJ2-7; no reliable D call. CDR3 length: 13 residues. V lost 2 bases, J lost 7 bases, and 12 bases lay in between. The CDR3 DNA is TGTGCCAGCAGTTTATCCCAATCCATGGAGCAGTACTTC. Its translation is CASSLSQSMEQYF.

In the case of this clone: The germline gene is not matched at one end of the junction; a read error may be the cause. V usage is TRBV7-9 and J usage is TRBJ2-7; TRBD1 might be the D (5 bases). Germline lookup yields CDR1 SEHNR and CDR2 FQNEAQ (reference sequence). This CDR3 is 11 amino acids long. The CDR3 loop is CASSFATAQNF. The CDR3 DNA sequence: TGTGCCAGCAGCTTCGCGACAGCCCAGAACTTC.

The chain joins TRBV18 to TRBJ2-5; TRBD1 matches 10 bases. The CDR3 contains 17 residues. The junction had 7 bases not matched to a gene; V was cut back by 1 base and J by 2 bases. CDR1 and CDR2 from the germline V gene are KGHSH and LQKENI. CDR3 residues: CASSPRSADRGQETQYF. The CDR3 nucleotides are TGTGCCAGCTCACCACGGTCCGCGGACAGGGGGCAAGAGACCCAGTACTTC.

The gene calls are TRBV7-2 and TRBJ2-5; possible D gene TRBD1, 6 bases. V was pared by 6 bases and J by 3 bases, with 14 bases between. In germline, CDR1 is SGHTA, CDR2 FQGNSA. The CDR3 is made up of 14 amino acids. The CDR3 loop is CASSPTGRKETQYF. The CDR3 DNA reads TGTGCCAGCAGTCCGACAGGTCGGAAAGAGACCCAGTACTTC.

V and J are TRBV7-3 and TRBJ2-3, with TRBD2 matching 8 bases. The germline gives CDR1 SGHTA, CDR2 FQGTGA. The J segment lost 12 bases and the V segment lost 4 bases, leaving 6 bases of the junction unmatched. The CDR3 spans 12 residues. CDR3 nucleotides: TGTGCCAGCAGCTCTATAGCGGGAAATCAGTATTTT. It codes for CASSSIAGNQYF.